This T cell receptor (beta chain) was identified during a study of blood T cell repertoires in COVID-19. Study details: T cells, B-cell-depleted T cells, or PBMCs provided the cDNA or gDNA that served as material.

This CDR3 has 16 amino acids. Per the germline V gene, CDR1 is MNHEY and CDR2 is SVGEGT. V was trimmed by 1 base and J by 0 bases, leaving 7 bases between them. Allocation to cohorts depended on clinical history reported by the participants. Produced via immunoSEQ multiplex PCR; TCRdb's table is partial and in-frame only. The table includes 380,000 or so clones, approximately 87% detected once. This clonotype was sampled from a man aged 30 to 39 who had recovered from COVID-19. The chain recombines TRBV6-2 or TRBV6-3 with TRBJ2-6, with unresolved D. Sequenced input: PBMCs or T cells enriched from blood (not recorded which). The CDR3 sequence: CASSYFGHSGANVLTF. DNA for the CDR3: TGTGCCAGCAGTTACTTTGGGCACTCTGGGGCCAACGTCCTGACTTTC.